These 24 T cell receptor beta chains came from one sample sequenced in a study of patients and donors after allogeneic stem cell transplantation. TCRdb used MiXCR to reprocess the RT-PCR reads, holding one entry per CDR3 protein. The sample has 2,500 or so distinct CDR3 sequences, roughly 15% seen once. The sequenced sample was blood, either unsorted or a sorted T cell fraction (not recorded which). Receptors originate from a human donor who was either an allogeneic HSCT recipient or a stem cell or donor lymphocyte infusion donor (not recorded which). It is not recorded whose cells these are; they may come from a transplant donor.

In its sample, this clonotype was seen a few times. The V and J genes are TRBV7-2 and TRBJ2-3, with D tentatively TRBD1 (5 bases). From germline, CDR1 is SGHTA and CDR2 FQGNSA. The CDR3 sequence is 12 residues long. The V gene lost 4 bases and the J gene lost 5 bases, with 7 bases spanning the gap. The CDR3 reads CASSSQGDTQYF. CDR3 nucleotides: TGTGCCAGCAGCTCCCAGGGAGATACGCAGTATTTT.

By sample fraction, this clonotype is large. J is TRBJ2-1 and V is TRBV7-2, with 8 nucleotides matching TRBD2. V shed 4 bases and J 7 bases; nucleotides not matched to a gene: 9. CDR3 length equals 15 residues. CDR1 and CDR2 (germline): SGHTA, FQGNSA. CDR3 coding DNA: TGTGCCAGCAGCTCCTCCGGGACTAGGGTGAATGAGCAGTTCTTC. This gives the protein CASSSSGTRVNEQFF.

The V gene is TRBV20-1, the J gene TRBJ2-7, with D uncertain. Germline values: CDR1 DFQATT, CDR2 SNEGSKA (reference sequence). This CDR3 contains 12 residues. The V and J ends lost 5 bases and 0 bases respectively, with 8 bases between them. CDR3 bases: TGCAGTGCTGTACTACCCTCCTACGAGCAGTACTTC. Protein product: CSAVLPSYEQYF.

J is TRBJ1-2 and V is TRBV25-1; a weak D match, TRBD1 (5 bases). CDR1 is MGHDK, CDR2 SYGVNS, per germline. The CDR3 loop spans 14 amino acids. V was pared by 8 bases and J by 0 bases, with 13 bases between. The CDR3 spells CASGTGPANYGYTF. CDR3 coding DNA: TGTGCCAGCGGTACAGGACCAGCTAACTATGGCTACACCTTC.

This clonotype showed up just a few times. V usage is TRBV29-1 and J usage is TRBJ2-7; D is ambiguous. Germline loops: CDR1 SQVTM, CDR2 ANQGSEA. The ends were cut back, 7 bases at V and 4 bases at J, with 14 bases in the middle. The CDR3 is 12 residues long. CDR3 coding DNA: TGCAGCGCCAAGCACGGAGATTACGAGCAGTACTTC. Encoded protein: CSAKHGDYEQYF.

This chain connects TRBV19 to TRBJ2-1; D tentatively fits TRBD1 or TRBD2 (5 bases each). This CDR3 is built from 14 residues. The V end lost 5 bases, the J end lost 9 bases, and 17 bases lay between the germline ends. Germline lookup yields CDR1 LNHDA and CDR2 SQIVND (reference sequence). In DNA form, the CDR3 reads TGTGCCAGTAGTTTTCGAGGGGCCGGCAGTGAGCAGTTCTTC. It specifies CASSFRGAGSEQFF. Full variable domain (outside the CDR3, taken from reference TRBV19 and TRBJ2-1): DGGITQSPKYLFRKEGQNVTLSCEQNLNHDAMYWYRQDPGQGLRLIYYSQIVNDFQKGDIAEGYSVSREKKESFPLTVTSAQKNPTAFYLCASSFRGAGSEQFFGPGTRLTVL.

This clonotype showed up just a few times. The rearrangement links TRBV4-1 to TRBJ2-3; D is unresolved. This CDR3 contains 13 residues. V dropped 4 bases and J dropped 5 bases, with 10 bases sitting between them. CDR1 is MGHRA and CDR2 is YSYEKL in the germline V gene. CDR3 nucleotide sequence: TGCGCCAGCAGCCTAGGCCGTGGAGATACGCAGTATTTT. Translated, it gives CASSLGRGDTQYF.

The chain is built from TRBV20-1 and TRBJ2-4; 14 bases are a match to TRBD2. CDR1 DFQATT and CDR2 SNEGSKA come from the germline V gene (reference sequence). Losses at the gene ends were 0 bases for V and 1 base for J; bases not matched to a gene: 8. This CDR3 region has 19 residues. DNA for the CDR3: TGCAGTGCTAGAGAGCCGGGACTAGCGGGAGCGGCTGCCAAAAACATTCAGTACTTC. Translating gives CSAREPGLAGAAAKNIQYF.

The gene calls are TRBV29-1 and TRBJ2-7; no reliable D call. V was cut by 6 bases and J by 6 bases, with 15 bases left in between. This CDR3 is built from 12 residues. Per germline, CDR1 SQVTM and CDR2 ANQGSEA. The CDR3 nucleotides read TGCAGCGTCCAAACCGACCGAGCCGAGCAGTACTTC. Residues: CSVQTDRAEQYF.

This clonotype has only a few counts. The V gene is TRBV5-4, the J gene TRBJ2-3; D possibly corresponds to TRBD1 (5 bases). Between the trimmed V and J ends, which lost 4 bases and 4 bases, there was a span of 13 bases. Germline V gene lookup returns CDR1 SGHNT and CDR2 YYREEE (reference sequence). The length of the CDR3 is 14 residues. CDR3 protein: CASSLILGPDTQYF. In nucleotides, the CDR3 is TGTGCCAGCAGCCTCATCCTGGGGCCAGATACGCAGTATTTT.

This chain connects TRBV5-5 to TRBJ1-2; D not certain. V lost 4 bases, J lost 7 bases, and 17 bases lay in between. The CDR3 spans 14 residues. Germline V lookup: CDR1 SGHKS, CDR2 YYEKEE (reference sequence). The CDR3 sequence: CASSETAGRPGYTF. The CDR3 DNA follows: TGTGCCAGCAGCGAAACAGCTGGGCGTCCTGGCTACACCTTC.

The rearrangement joins TRBV7-2 to TRBJ2-1; D not resolved. This CDR3 spans 13 amino acids. V gave up 8 bases and J gave up 6 bases, with 14 bases separating them. Per germline, CDR1 SGHTA and CDR2 FQGNSA. CDR3 amino acids: CASEVGQLNEQFF. The CDR3 nucleotides read TGTGCCAGCGAGGTGGGCCAGCTCAATGAGCAGTTCTTC. The variable domain in full, completed from reference TRBV7-2 and TRBJ2-1, reads GAGVSQSPSNKVTEKGKDVELRCDPISGHTALYWYRQSLGQGLEFLIYFQGNSAPDKSGLPSDRFSAERTGGSVSTLTIQRTQQEDSAVYLCASEVGQLNEQFFGPGTRLTVL.

This clonotype was observed a few times. The V gene is TRBV27, the J gene TRBJ2-4; perhaps D is TRBD1 or TRBD2 (6 bases each). Trimming cost V 2 bases and J 0 bases, with 11 bases left between them. This CDR3 region has 16 residues. Looked up from germline, CDR1 is MNHEY and CDR2 is SMNVEV (reference sequence). CDR3 residues: CASSLIEGGAKNIQYF. The CDR3 bases are TGTGCCAGCAGTTTAATCGAGGGGGGAGCCAAAAACATTCAGTACTTC.

This clonotype was counted a few times. The chain uses TRBV9 and TRBJ2-1; D might be TRBD2 (6 bases). CDR1 SGDLS and CDR2 YYNGEE come from the germline V gene. The V and J ends lost 4 bases and 4 bases respectively, with 12 bases between them. The CDR3 is 14 residues long. This CDR3 is CASSPGLTYNEQFF. CDR3 DNA: TGTGCCAGCAGCCCGGGACTCACATACAATGAGCAGTTCTTC.

This chain connects TRBV27 to TRBJ2-7; D gene uncertain. The length of the CDR3 is 12 residues. The germline V gene encodes CDR1 MNHEY and CDR2 SMNVEV (reference sequence). V shed 9 bases and J shed 3 bases, with 12 bases lying between them. CDR3 protein: CASRRFNYEQYF. The CDR3 DNA reads TGTGCCAGTAGACGATTCAACTACGAGCAGTACTTC.

J is TRBJ1-1 and V is TRBV4-2; D is unclear. CDR3 length: 14 amino acids. The V and J ends lost 4 bases and 3 bases respectively, with 12 bases between them. CDR1 is LGHNA, CDR2 YNFKEQ, per germline. The CDR3 loop reads CASSLGRVDTEAFF. Here the CDR3 DNA reads TGTGCCAGCAGCCTCGGCCGGGTGGACACTGAAGCTTTCTTT.

This chain links TRBV6-5 with TRBJ2-7, with D tentatively TRBD2 (6 bases). The CDR3 runs 12 residues. The germline V and J ends were trimmed by 6 bases and 6 bases, with 12 bases remaining between them. The germline gives CDR1 MNHEY, CDR2 SVGAGI. The CDR3 reads CASSRRAGEQYF. For the CDR3, the DNA is TGTGCCAGCAGCCGGAGGGCCGGCGAGCAGTACTTC.

The sample holds a few counts of this clonotype. The chain links TRBV11-3 to TRBJ2-7; 8 bases agree with TRBD1. Germline CDR1 reads SGHNT; CDR2 reads YENEEA. The CDR3 runs to 13 residues. The V segment lost 6 bases and the J segment 3 bases; nucleotides outside the gene matches: 4. The CDR3 DNA follows: TGTGCCAGCAGGGGACAGGAGCACTACGAGCAGTACTTC. Translating gives CASRGQEHYEQYF.

The table lists this clonotype with a few counts. J is TRBJ2-1 and V is TRBV20-1, with TRBD2 identical over 9 bases. Germline assignment: CDR1 DFQATT and CDR2 SNEGSKA (reference sequence). The V gene end was trimmed by 7 bases and the J gene end by 8 bases; junction bases not matched to a gene: 9. The CDR3 is 13 amino acids. The CDR3 is CSVRAGGFDEQFF. The CDR3 bases are TGCAGTGTGCGAGCGGGAGGATTCGATGAGCAGTTCTTC.

The chain combines TRBV20-1 with TRBJ1-1, with D uncertain. Germline CDR1 DFQATT, CDR2 SNEGSKA (reference sequence). Deletions cut 3 bases from V and 1 base from J, with 9 bases between. The CDR3 runs 13 residues. The CDR3 nucleotides are TGCAGTGCTAGCGTTGATTGGAACACTGAAGCTTTCTTT. Translated: CSASVDWNTEAFF.

Written as DNA, the CDR3 is TGTGCCAGTAGTATGGATGTCTCTAACTATGGCTACACCTTC. Amino acids: CASSMDVSNYGYTF. This chain connects TRBV19 to TRBJ1-2; D not certain. Germline V lookup: CDR1 LNHDA, CDR2 SQIVND (reference sequence). The V end was cut by 3 bases, the J end by 0 bases, with 8 bases between. The CDR3 is 14 residues long. The variable domain in full, completed from reference TRBV19 and TRBJ1-2, reads DGGITQSPKYLFRKEGQNVTLSCEQNLNHDAMYWYRQDPGQGLRLIYYSQIVNDFQKGDIAEGYSVSREKKESFPLTVTSAQKNPTAFYLCASSMDVSNYGYTFGSGTRLTVV.

This chain uses TRBV5-1 with TRBJ2-5, with D uncertain. CDR1 and CDR2 (germline): SGHRS, YFSETQ. This CDR3 is built from 13 residues. The V end was cut by 2 bases, the J end by 2 bases, with 7 bases between. For the CDR3, the DNA is TGCGCCAGCAGCTTCCAGGATCAAGAGACCCAGTACTTC. Amino acid sequence: CASSFQDQETQYF.

By share, this clonotype counts as large. The J gene is TRBJ2-1, the V gene TRBV7-2, with D perhaps matching TRBD1 or TRBD2 (5 bases each). CDR1 is SGHTA and CDR2 is FQGNSA in the germline V gene. The CDR3 has 15 residues. Trimming left V 0 bases short and J 6 bases short, with 12 bases between. Here the CDR3 reads CASSLAVTRGNEQFF. CDR3 nucleotide sequence: TGTGCCAGCAGCTTAGCGGTTACGAGGGGCAATGAGCAGTTCTTC. Together with reference TRBV7-2 and TRBJ2-1, the CDR3 gives the full variable domain: GAGVSQSPSNKVTEKGKDVELRCDPISGHTALYWYRQSLGQGLEFLIYFQGNSAPDKSGLPSDRFSAERTGGSVSTLTIQRTQQEDSAVYLCASSLAVTRGNEQFFGPGTRLTVL.

This chain uses TRBV11-2 with TRBJ2-5; a weak D match, TRBD1 (5 bases). CDR1 and CDR2 from the germline V gene are SGHAT and FQNNGV. V was pared by 0 bases and J by 3 bases, with 8 bases between. This CDR3 is 14 amino acids long. The CDR3 coding sequence is TGTGCCAGCAGCTTAGACACGACAGAAGAGACCCAGTACTTC. Translating gives CASSLDTTEETQYF.